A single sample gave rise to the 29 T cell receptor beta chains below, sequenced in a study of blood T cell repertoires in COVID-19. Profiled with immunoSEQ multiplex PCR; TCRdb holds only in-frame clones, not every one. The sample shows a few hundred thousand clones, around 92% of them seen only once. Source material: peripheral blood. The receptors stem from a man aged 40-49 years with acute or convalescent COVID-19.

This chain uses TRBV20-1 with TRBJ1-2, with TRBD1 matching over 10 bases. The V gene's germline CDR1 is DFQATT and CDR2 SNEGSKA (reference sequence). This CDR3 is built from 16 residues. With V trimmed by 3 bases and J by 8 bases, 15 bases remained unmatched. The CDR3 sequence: CSASVPGTGVLRGYTF. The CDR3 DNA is TGCAGTGCTAGTGTTCCCGGGACAGGGGTTCTAAGAGGCTACACCTTC.

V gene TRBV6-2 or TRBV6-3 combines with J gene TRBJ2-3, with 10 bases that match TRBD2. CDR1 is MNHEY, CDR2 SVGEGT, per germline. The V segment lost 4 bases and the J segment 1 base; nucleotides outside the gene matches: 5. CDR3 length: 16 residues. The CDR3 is CASSLTSGGGTDTQYF. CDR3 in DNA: TGTGCCAGCAGTTTAACAAGCGGGGGGGGCACAGATACGCAGTATTTT.

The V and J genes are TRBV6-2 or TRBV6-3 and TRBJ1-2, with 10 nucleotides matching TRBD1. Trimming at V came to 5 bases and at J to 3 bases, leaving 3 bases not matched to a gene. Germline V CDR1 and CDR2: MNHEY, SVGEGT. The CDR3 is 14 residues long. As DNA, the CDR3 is TGTGCCAGCAGTCGACAGGGGGCTCACTATGGCTACACCTTC. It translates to CASSRQGAHYGYTF.

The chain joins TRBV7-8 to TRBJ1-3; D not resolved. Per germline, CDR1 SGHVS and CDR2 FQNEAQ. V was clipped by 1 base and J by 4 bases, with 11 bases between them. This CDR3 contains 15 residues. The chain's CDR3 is CASSLGVTRGNTIYF. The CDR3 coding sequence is TGTGCCAGCAGCTTAGGGGTGACTAGAGGAAACACCATATATTTT.

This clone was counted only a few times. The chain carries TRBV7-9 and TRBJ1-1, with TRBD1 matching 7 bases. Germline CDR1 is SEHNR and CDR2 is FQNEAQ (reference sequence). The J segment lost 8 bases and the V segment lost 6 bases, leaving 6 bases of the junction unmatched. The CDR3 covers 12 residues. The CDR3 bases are TGTGCCAGCAGTCATGACAGGGCCGAAGCTTTCTTT. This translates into CASSHDRAEAFF.

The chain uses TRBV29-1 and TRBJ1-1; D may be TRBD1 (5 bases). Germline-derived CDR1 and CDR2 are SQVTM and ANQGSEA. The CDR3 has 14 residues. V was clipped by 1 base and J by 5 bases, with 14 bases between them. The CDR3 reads CSVEGGGPGTEAFF. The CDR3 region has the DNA TGCAGCGTTGAAGGCGGCGGCCCAGGGACTGAAGCTTTCTTT.

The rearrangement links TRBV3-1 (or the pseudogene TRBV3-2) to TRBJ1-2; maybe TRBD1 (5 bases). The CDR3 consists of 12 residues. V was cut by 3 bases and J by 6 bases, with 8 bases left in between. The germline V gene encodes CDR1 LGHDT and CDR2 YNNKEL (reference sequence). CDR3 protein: CASSHLTDGYTF. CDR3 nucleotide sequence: TGTGCCAGCAGCCATTTGACAGATGGCTACACCTTC.

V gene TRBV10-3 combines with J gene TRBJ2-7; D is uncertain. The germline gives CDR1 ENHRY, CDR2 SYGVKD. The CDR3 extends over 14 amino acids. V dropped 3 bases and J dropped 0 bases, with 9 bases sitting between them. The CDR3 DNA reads TGTGCCATCAGTGACAAGCTAACCTCCTACGAGCAGTACTTC. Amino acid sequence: CAISDKLTSYEQYF.

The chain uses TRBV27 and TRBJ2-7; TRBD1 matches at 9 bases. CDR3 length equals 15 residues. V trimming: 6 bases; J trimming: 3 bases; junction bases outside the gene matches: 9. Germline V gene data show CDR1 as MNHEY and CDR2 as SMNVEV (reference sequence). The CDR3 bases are TGTGCCAGCAGCCCCGACAGGGGGGCTTTCTACGAGCAGTACTTC. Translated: CASSPDRGAFYEQYF.

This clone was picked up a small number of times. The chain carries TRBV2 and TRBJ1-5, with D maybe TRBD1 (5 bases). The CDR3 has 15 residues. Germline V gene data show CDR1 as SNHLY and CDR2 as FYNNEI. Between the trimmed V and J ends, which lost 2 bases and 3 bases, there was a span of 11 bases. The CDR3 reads CASSELRGSNQPQHF. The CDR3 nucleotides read TGTGCCAGCAGTGAATTAAGGGGATCCAATCAGCCCCAGCATTTT.

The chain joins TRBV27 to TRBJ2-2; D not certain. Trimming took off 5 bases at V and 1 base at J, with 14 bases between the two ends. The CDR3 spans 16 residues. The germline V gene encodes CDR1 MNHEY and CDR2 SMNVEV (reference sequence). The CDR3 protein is CASSRRENLNTGELFF. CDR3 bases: TGTGCCAGCAGTCGCCGCGAGAATCTGAACACCGGGGAGCTGTTTTTT.

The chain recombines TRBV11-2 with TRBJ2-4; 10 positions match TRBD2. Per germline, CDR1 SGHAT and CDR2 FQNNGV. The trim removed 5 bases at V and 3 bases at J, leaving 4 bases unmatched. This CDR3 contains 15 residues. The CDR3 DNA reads TGTGCCAGCAGCACTAGCGGGATGTACAAAAACATTCAGTACTTC. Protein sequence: CASSTSGMYKNIQYF.

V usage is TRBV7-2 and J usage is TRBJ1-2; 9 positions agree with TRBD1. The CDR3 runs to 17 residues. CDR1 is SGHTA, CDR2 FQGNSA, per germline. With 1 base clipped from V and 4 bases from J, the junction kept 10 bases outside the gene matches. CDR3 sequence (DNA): TGTGCCAGCAGCTTAGACGGGACAGGGTCTTCTCGCTATGGCTACACCTTC. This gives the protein CASSLDGTGSSRYGYTF.

The CDR3 loop is CASRGTGESTDTQYF. The DNA of the CDR3 is TGTGCCAGCAGGGGCACAGGTGAGAGCACAGATACGCAGTATTTT. V is TRBV6-5 and J is TRBJ2-3; tentative D call: TRBD1 (5 bases). Per germline, CDR1 MNHEY and CDR2 SVGAGI. The CDR3 contains 15 residues. The V end was cut by 6 bases, the J end by 0 bases, with 13 bases between.

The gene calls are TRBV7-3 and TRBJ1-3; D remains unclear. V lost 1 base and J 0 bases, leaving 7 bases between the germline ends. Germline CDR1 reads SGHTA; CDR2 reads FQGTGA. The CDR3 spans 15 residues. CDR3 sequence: CASSLIPFSGNTIYF. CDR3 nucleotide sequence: TGTGCCAGCAGCTTAATCCCGTTCTCTGGAAACACCATATATTTT.

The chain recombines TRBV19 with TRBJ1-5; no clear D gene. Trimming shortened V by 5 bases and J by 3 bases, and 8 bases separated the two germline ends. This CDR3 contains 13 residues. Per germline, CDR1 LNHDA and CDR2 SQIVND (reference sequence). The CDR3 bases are TGTGCCAGTAGTGTTAGCAACAATCAGCCCCAGCATTTT. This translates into CASSVSNNQPQHF.

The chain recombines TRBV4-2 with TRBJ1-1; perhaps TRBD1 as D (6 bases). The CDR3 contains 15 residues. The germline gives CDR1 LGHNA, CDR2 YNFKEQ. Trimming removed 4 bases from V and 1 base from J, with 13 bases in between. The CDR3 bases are TGTGCCAGCAGCCGACAGAACAGGGAGAACACTGAAGCTTTCTTT. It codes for CASSRQNRENTEAFF.

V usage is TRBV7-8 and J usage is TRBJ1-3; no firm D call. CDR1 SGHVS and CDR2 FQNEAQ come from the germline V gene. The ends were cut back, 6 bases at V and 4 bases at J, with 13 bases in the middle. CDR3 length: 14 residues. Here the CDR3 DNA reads TGTGCCAGCAGGCCGGACGGGAGAGGAAACACCATATATTTT. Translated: CASRPDGRGNTIYF.

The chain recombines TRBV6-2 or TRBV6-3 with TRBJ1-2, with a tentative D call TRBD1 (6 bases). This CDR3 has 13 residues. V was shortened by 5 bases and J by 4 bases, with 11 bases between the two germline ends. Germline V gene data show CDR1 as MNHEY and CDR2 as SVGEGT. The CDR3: CASSLGQFYGYTF. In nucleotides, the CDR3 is TGTGCCAGCAGTCTAGGACAGTTCTATGGCTACACCTTC.

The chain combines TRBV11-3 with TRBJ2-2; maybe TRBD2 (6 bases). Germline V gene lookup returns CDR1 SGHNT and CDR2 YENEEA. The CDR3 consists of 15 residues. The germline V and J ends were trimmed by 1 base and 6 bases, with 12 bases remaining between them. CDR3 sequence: CASSLGGERPGELFF. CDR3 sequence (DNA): TGTGCCAGCAGCTTAGGGGGGGAGAGGCCCGGGGAGCTGTTTTTT.

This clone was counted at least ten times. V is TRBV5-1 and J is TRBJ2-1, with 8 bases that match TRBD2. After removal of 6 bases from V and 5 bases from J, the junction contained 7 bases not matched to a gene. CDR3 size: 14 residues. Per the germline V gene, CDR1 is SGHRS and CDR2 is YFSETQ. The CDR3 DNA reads TGCGCCAGCAATGGCGGGAGGACAGACAATGAGCAGTTCTTC. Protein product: CASNGGRTDNEQFF.

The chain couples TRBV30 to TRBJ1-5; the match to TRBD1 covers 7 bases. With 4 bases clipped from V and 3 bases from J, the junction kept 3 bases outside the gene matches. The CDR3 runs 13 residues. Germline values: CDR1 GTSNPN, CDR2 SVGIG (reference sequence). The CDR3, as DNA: TGTGCCTGGAACGGACAGGTCAATCAGCCCCAGCATTTT. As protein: CAWNGQVNQPQHF.

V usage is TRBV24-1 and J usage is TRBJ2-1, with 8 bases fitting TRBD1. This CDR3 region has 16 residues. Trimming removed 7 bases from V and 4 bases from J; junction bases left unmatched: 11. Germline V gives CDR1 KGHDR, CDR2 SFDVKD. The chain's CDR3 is CATSPQDRVGYNEQFF. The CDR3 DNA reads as TGTGCCACCAGCCCCCAGGACAGGGTGGGTTACAATGAGCAGTTCTTC.

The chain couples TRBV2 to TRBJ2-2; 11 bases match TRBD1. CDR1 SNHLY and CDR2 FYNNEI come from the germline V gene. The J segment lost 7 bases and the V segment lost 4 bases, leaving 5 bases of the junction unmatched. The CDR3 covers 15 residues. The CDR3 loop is CASSGTGGTGGELFF. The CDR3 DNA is TGTGCCAGCAGTGGGACAGGGGGCACTGGCGGGGAGCTGTTTTTT.

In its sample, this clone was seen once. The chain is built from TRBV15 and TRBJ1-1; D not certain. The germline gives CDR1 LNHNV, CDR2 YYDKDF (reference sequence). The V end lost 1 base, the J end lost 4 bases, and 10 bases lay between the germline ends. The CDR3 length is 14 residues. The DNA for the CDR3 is TGTGCCACCAGCAGAGTACAAGATCGCACTGAAGCTTTCTTT. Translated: CATSRVQDRTEAFF. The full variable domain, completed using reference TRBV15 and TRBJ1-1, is DAMVIQNPRYQVTQFGKPVTLSCSQTLNHNVMYWYQQKSSQAPKLLFHYYDKDFNNEADTPDNFQSRRPNTSFCFLDIRSPGLGDTAMYLCATSRVQDRTEAFFGQGTRLTVV.

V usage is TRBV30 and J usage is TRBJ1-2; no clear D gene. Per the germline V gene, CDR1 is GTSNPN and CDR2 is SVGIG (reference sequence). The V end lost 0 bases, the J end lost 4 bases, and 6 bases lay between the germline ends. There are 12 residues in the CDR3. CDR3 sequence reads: CAWSVLPYGYTF. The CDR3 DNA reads TGTGCCTGGAGTGTACTGCCCTATGGCTACACCTTC.

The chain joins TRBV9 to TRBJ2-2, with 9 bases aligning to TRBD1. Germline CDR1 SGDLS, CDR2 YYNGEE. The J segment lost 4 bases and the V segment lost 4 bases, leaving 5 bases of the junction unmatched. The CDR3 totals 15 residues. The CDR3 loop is CASSWAGQGTGELFF. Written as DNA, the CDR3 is TGTGCCAGCAGCTGGGCGGGACAGGGCACCGGGGAGCTGTTTTTT.

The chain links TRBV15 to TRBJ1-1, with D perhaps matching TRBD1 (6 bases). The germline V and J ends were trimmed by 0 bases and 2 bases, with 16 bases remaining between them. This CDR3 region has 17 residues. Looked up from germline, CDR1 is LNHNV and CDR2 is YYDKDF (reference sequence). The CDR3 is CATSRDQSNRANTEAFF. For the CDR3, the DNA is TGTGCCACCAGCAGAGATCAAAGTAACAGGGCCAACACTGAAGCTTTCTTT.

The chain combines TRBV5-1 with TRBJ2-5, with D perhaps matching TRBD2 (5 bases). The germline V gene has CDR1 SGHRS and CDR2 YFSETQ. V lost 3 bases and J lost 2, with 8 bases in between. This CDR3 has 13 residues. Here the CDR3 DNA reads TGCGCCAGCAGCTGGGAGAGGCAAGAGACCCAGTACTTC. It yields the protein CASSWERQETQYF.